Following are 29 T cell receptor beta chains from one sample sequenced in a study of prognosis after radiotherapy for stage I lung cancer. Genomic DNA provided the template from which TCR beta CDR3 was amplified by two-round multiplex PCR. Primers (each specific to one TRBV or TRBJ gene) were used in first-round PCR. TCRdb called the multiplex PCR reads again in MiXCR, with one record for every CDR3 protein. Here the sample spans 25,000 to 30,000 distinct CDR3 sequences, around 38% being singletons. The sequenced sample was PBMCs, obtained before or after stereotactic body radiation therapy (not recorded which). The receptors shown here come from a donor older than 45 with non-small cell lung cancer.

The chain is built from TRBV12-3 or TRBV12-4 and TRBJ2-7; D unclear. This CDR3 is 11 amino acids long. The ends were cut back, 7 bases at V and 3 bases at J, with 7 bases in the middle. The CDR3 spells CASIQDYEQYF. The CDR3 bases are TGTGCCAGCATTCAAGACTACGAGCAGTACTTC.

The V call is TRBV30, the J call TRBJ2-7; no firm D call. Trimming took 5 bases from V and 0 from J, leaving 5 bases between them. Germline CDR1 is GTSNPN and CDR2 is SVGIG (reference sequence). The CDR3 totals 11 residues. CDR3 DNA sequence: TGTGCCTGGGGCAGCTCCTACGAGCAGTACTTC. The encoded protein is CAWGSSYEQYF.

Comments on this clonotype: This sequence may be a read error, since a much larger clone differs from it by one base. CDR3 protein: CASSPGLEGESKETQYF. The CDR3 nucleotides read TGCGCCAGCAGCCCCGGGCTAGAGGGGGAATCAAAAGAGACCCAGTACTTC. The chain uses TRBV4-1 and TRBJ2-5, with D tentatively TRBD1 (6 bases). The CDR3 sequence is 17 residues long. V was shortened by 4 bases and J by 3 bases, with 21 bases between the two germline ends. The germline V gene has CDR1 MGHRA and CDR2 YSYEKL.

Comment on this clonotype: The junction departs from germline at one end; a sequencing error may be responsible. V gene TRBV12-3 or TRBV12-4 combines with J gene TRBJ2-1, with TRBD1 as a possible D gene (5 bases). The CDR3 contains 13 residues. The CDR3 reads CASSATWGPEHFF. The CDR3, as DNA: TGTGCCAGCAGTGCGACATGGGGCCCTGAGCATTTCTTC.

Concerning this clonotype itself: A junction boundary mismatches the germline segment, possibly from a read error. CDR3 protein: CASSPKVALSVNTIYF. DNA of the CDR3: TGTGCCAGCAGCCCGAAAGTGGCCCTCTCTGTAAACACCATATATTTT. The J gene is TRBJ1-3, the V gene TRBV9, with D unresolved. Germline V gives CDR1 SGDLS, CDR2 YYNGEE. The CDR3 is made up of 16 amino acids.

Comments on this clonotype: One base separates it from a far larger clone, so it is likely a read error. V and J are TRBV6-4 and TRBJ2-2; 9 bases are shared with TRBD2. Germline V CDR1 and CDR2: MRHNA, SNTAGT. The CDR3 covers 14 residues. The CDR3 sequence is CVSKPSGAVGELFF. For the CDR3, the DNA is TGTGTCAGCAAGCCTAGCGGGGCTGTCGGGGAGCTGTTTTTT.

A note on this clonotype: This sequence is one base from a far larger clone and is likely a read error. The V gene is TRBV6-1, the J gene TRBJ2-2, with D uncertain. This CDR3 spans 14 amino acids. Per the germline V gene, CDR1 is MNHNS and CDR2 is SASEGT. The CDR3 DNA sequence: TGTTCCAGCAGTGACGGCCAGTCCACCGGGGAGCTGTTTTTT. Translation: CSSSDGQSTGELFF.

The rearrangement links TRBV7-2 to TRBJ2-7; D perhaps matches TRBD2 (5 bases). Germline CDR1 SGHTA, CDR2 FQGNSA. The CDR3 totals 17 residues. V lost 1 base, J lost 1 base, and 17 bases lay in between. The CDR3 sequence is CASSLGVGEIVSYEQYF. CDR3 DNA sequence: TGTGCCAGCAGCTTAGGTGTTGGGGAGATTGTGTCCTACGAGCAGTACTTC.

This clonotype has at least ten counts. The gene calls are TRBV10-3 and TRBJ2-3, with D unclear. This CDR3 contains 13 residues. Germline CDR1 is ENHRY and CDR2 is SYGVKD. The V gene lost 3 bases and the J gene lost 1 base, with 5 bases spanning the gap. The CDR3 DNA is TGTGCCATCAGTGACGGAGGCACAGATACGCAGTATTTT. Translating it yields CAISDGGTDTQYF.

By share, this clonotype ranks as medium-sized. The chain has TRBV2 and TRBJ2-1, with D tentatively TRBD2 (7 bases). Trimming took 4 bases from V and 2 from J, leaving 12 bases between them. CDR1 SNHLY and CDR2 FYNNEI come from the germline V gene. The CDR3 loop spans 15 amino acids. CDR3 DNA sequence: TGTGCCAGCAGTGTTTCGGGGGGCGCCTACAATGAGCAGTTCTTC. Its translation: CASSVSGGAYNEQFF.

This clonotype was picked up many times. DNA of the CDR3: TGCAGTGCTAATACAGGGTATAATTCACCCCTCCACTTT. Protein product: CSANTGYNSPLHF. The chain has TRBV20-1 and TRBJ1-6; the D gene is possibly TRBD1 (6 bases). The CDR3 has 13 amino acids. V was trimmed by 4 bases and J by 4 bases, leaving 8 bases between them. The germline V gene encodes CDR1 DFQATT and CDR2 SNEGSKA (reference sequence).

Concerning this clonotype itself: Germline is not matched at one junction end, which may reflect a read error. The J gene is TRBJ1-1, the V gene TRBV6-1; weak D call: TRBD1 (5 bases). The CDR3 is made up of 13 amino acids. Germline V gives CDR1 MNHNS, CDR2 SASEGT. The chain's CDR3 is CSSSTQEAAEAFF. The CDR3 region has the DNA TGTTCCAGCAGTACACAGGAGGCCGCAGAAGCTTTCTTT.

Ten or more counts support this clonotype. The chain employs TRBV19 and TRBJ1-5; no firm D call. The CDR3 is 14 amino acids. The V gene's germline CDR1 is LNHDA and CDR2 SQIVND (reference sequence). With 8 bases removed from V and 2 bases from J, the gap between germline ends came to 13 bases. The CDR3 here is CASRRGAGNQPQHF. The CDR3 DNA is TGTGCCAGTCGACGGGGAGCTGGCAATCAGCCCCAGCATTTT.

Ten or more counts support this clonotype. The genes are TRBV2 and TRBJ1-6; no definite D call. V was cut by 1 base and J by 6 bases, with 7 bases left in between. CDR1 and CDR2 from the germline V gene are SNHLY and FYNNEI. The CDR3 length is 14 residues. In nucleotides, the CDR3 is TGTGCCAGCAGTGAAGTTGGGGTTAATTCACCCCTCCACTTT. This translates into CASSEVGVNSPLHF. Drawing the rest from reference TRBV2 and TRBJ1-6, the complete variable domain is EPEVTQTPSHQVTQMGQEVILRCVPISNHLYFYWYRQILGQKVEFLVSFYNNEISEKSEIFDDQFSVERPDGSNFTLKIRSTKLEDSAMYFCASSEVGVNSPLHFGNGTRLTVT.

V and J are TRBV6-1 and TRBJ2-7, with D possibly called TRBD1 or TRBD2 (6 bases each). This CDR3 is built from 15 residues. Germline values: CDR1 MNHNS, CDR2 SASEGT. Trimming stripped 8 bases from V and 4 bases from J, with 21 bases between. The CDR3 region has the DNA TGTGCCAGCCGGGGTCTCAGAGGGGGGCGATACGAGCAGTACTTC. Translation: CASRGLRGGRYEQYF.

This clonotype was seen repeatedly, ten times or more. V is TRBV7-9 and J is TRBJ1-3, with D possibly matching TRBD1 (5 bases). In germline, CDR1 is SEHNR, CDR2 FQNEAQ (reference sequence). Trimming pared 3 bases from V and 9 bases from J, leaving 12 bases between. The CDR3 is made up of 13 amino acids. CDR3 in amino acids: CASSLDDGATIYF. The DNA for the CDR3 is TGTGCCAGCAGCTTGGACGATGGGGCCACCATATATTTT.

The V and J genes are TRBV5-5 and TRBJ2-1; unclear D gene. Germline V gives CDR1 SGHKS, CDR2 YYEKEE (reference sequence). CDR3 length: 15 amino acids. Deletions cut 0 bases from V and 8 bases from J, with 15 bases between. The DNA of the CDR3 is TGTGCCAGCAGCTTGGGGACGGGCAGTCCCTATGAGCAGTTCTTC. Protein sequence: CASSLGTGSPYEQFF.

This clonotype was picked up many times. The chain has TRBV11-2 and TRBJ2-1, with D tentatively TRBD1 or TRBD2 (6 bases each). V was pared by 1 base and J by 2 bases, with 9 bases between. CDR3 length: 15 amino acids. Germline CDR1 SGHAT, CDR2 FQNNGV. CDR3 sequence reads: CASSLAGDTYNEQFF. CDR3 DNA: TGTGCCAGCAGCTTAGCGGGGGACACCTACAATGAGCAGTTCTTC.

The J gene is TRBJ2-3, the V gene TRBV30; no firm D call. The germline gives CDR1 GTSNPN, CDR2 SVGIG (reference sequence). The CDR3 extends over 12 amino acids. V lost 6 bases, J lost 9 bases, and 16 bases lay in between. CDR3 DNA: TGTGCCTGTCAGACCTTGGGCCGGACGCAGTATTTT. The encoded protein is CACQTLGRTQYF.

A remark on this clonotype: A much bigger clone sits one base away, suggesting this may be a read error. The gene calls are TRBV3-1 and TRBJ2-1; D is unresolved. In germline, CDR1 is LGHDT, CDR2 YNNKEL (reference sequence). The CDR3 extends over 15 amino acids. This CDR3 is CVSSQDPGSYNEQFF. DNA of the CDR3: TGTGTCAGCAGCCAAGATCCGGGCAGCTACAATGAGCAGTTCTTC.

V and J are TRBV7-8 and TRBJ2-7, with a possible D match to TRBD1 (6 bases). V dropped 0 bases and J dropped 3 bases, with 21 bases sitting between them. CDR1 is SGHVS and CDR2 is FQNEAQ in the germline V gene. CDR3 length equals 18 residues. The CDR3 reads CASSLAGTLRLRGYEQYF. The CDR3 DNA reads as TGTGCCAGCAGCTTAGCCGGGACACTAAGGTTGAGAGGCTACGAGCAGTACTTC.

In this sample, this clonotype turned up many times. The chain links TRBV7-9 to TRBJ1-2; 9 nucleotides match TRBD1. CDR1 and CDR2 (germline): SEHNR, FQNEAQ (reference sequence). CDR3 length: 15 amino acids. After removal of 11 bases from V and 3 bases from J, the junction contained 13 bases not matched to a gene. The CDR3 region is CASPEDRGEDYGYTF. In DNA, the CDR3 is TGTGCCTCCCCCGAGGACAGGGGAGAAGACTATGGCTACACCTTC.

For this clonotype: This could be a read error, since a much larger clone is one nucleotide away. This chain links TRBV7-2 with TRBJ1-5, with TRBD1 as a possible D gene (6 bases). Per the germline V gene, CDR1 is SGHTA and CDR2 is FQGNSA. The CDR3 is 16 residues long. V was trimmed by 1 base and J by 7 bases, leaving 17 bases between them. CDR3 nucleotides: TGTGCCAGCAGCTTAGAGACTATCGCAGGGGTGCAGCCCCAGCATTTT. Protein sequence: CASSLETIAGVQPQHF.

On this clonotype: At one end the junction does not follow the germline gene, possibly because of a read error. The rearrangement joins TRBV19 to TRBJ2-1, with D possibly being TRBD1 (6 bases). The CDR3 spans 13 residues. Germline CDR1 and CDR2: LNHDA and SQIVND (reference sequence). Here the CDR3 reads CAGSKDSGNEQFF. CDR3 bases: TGTGCCGGTAGTAAGGACAGTGGGAATGAGCAGTTCTTC.

As to this clonotype: One end of the junction does not line up with germline, which may come from a read error. In nucleotides, the CDR3 is TGCGCCAGCAGCTTGACCACGTCAGGGGCTAACGTCCTGACTTTC. This gives the protein CASSLTTSGANVLTF. The chain combines TRBV5-1 with TRBJ2-6; TRBD1 might be the D (6 bases). The CDR3 spans 15 residues. Germline CDR1 and CDR2: SGHRS and YFSETQ.

This clonotype was seen a few times. J is TRBJ2-5 and V is TRBV7-3; D might be TRBD2 (6 bases). V dropped 2 bases and J dropped 5 bases, with 15 bases sitting between them. The germline V gene has CDR1 SGHTA and CDR2 FQGTGA. The CDR3 contains 15 residues. The CDR3 here is CASSLGSGGRETQYF. The CDR3 DNA reads TGTGCCAGCAGCTTAGGGAGCGGAGGGCGGGAGACCCAGTACTTC.

For this clonotype: A clone one base away is much larger, so this may be a read error. The V call is TRBV15, the J call TRBJ2-4; D is unresolved. The CDR3 is 15 residues long. The V and J ends lost 5 bases and 0 bases respectively, with 11 bases between them. The germline gives CDR1 LNHNV, CDR2 YYDKDF (reference sequence). The chain's CDR3 is CATSPSWLAKNIQYF. For the CDR3, the DNA is TGTGCCACCAGCCCTAGTTGGCTAGCCAAAAACATTCAGTACTTC.

In the case of this clonotype: It differs at one base from a far larger clone, so likely a read error. The V call is TRBV6-4, the J call TRBJ1-5; D may be TRBD1 (5 bases). V was shortened by 7 bases and J by 3 bases, with 10 bases between the two germline ends. CDR3 length: 13 amino acids. Germline CDR1 reads MRHNA; CDR2 reads SNTAGT. The CDR3 loop reads CASIYGANQPQHF. CDR3 sequence (DNA): TGTGCCAGCATTTACGGGGCCAATCAGCCCCAGCATTTT.

This clonotype has ten or more counts. The chain couples TRBV6-5 to TRBJ2-7; 8 nucleotides match TRBD2. Germline V gene sequence: CDR1 MNHEY, CDR2 SVGAGI. J gave up 2 bases and V 0 bases, and 6 bases lay outside the gene matches. The CDR3 loop spans 16 amino acids. The CDR3 DNA follows: TGTGCCAGCAGTTACTCGGTTGGCGGGGGGCCCTACGAGCAGTACTTC. It is translated as CASSYSVGGGPYEQYF.